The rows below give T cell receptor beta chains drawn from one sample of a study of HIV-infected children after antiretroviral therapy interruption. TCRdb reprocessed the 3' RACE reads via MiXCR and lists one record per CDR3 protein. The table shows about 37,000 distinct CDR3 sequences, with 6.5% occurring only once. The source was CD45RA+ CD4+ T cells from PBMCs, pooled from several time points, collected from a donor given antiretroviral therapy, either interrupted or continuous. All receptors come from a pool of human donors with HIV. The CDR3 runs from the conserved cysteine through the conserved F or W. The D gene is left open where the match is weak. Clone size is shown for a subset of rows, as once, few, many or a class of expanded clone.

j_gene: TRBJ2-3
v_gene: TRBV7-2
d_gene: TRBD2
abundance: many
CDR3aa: CASSLGTSATQYF
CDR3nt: TGTGCCAGCAGCTTAGGGACTAGCGCTACGCAGTATTTT

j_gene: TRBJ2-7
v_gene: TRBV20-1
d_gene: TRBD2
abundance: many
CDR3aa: CSARVKTSATYEQYF
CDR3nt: TGCAGTGCTAGAGTAAAGACTAGCGCCACCTACGAGCAGTACTTC

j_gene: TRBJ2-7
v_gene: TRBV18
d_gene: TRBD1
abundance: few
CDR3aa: CASSGQGSYEQYF
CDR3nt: TGTGCCAGCTCGGGACAGGGATCCTACGAGCAGTACTTC

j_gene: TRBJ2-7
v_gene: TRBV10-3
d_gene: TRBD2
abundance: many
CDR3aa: CAIPGGQLSYEQYF
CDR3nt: TGTGCCATTCCGGGGGGTCAACTCTCCTACGAGCAGTACTTC

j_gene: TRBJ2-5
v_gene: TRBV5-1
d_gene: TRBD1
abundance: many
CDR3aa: CASSSQESGGKETQYF
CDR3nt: TGCGCCAGCAGCTCCCAAGAGTCAGGGGGTAAAGAGACCCAGTACTTC

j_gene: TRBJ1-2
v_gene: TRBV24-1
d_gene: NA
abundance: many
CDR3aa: CATSGSGTDFTSTAGYTF
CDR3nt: TGTGCCACCAGTGGTTCCGGGACGGACTTCACTTCAACTGCCGGCTACACCTTC

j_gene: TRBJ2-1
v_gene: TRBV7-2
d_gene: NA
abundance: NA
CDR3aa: CASSLELGWDEQFF
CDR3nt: TGTGCCAGCAGCTTAGAACTGGGTTGGGATGAGCAGTTCTTC

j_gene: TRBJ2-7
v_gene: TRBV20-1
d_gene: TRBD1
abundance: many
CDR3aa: CSARPGQGTTYEQYF
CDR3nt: TGCAGTGCTAGACCTGGACAGGGAACCACCTACGAGCAGTACTTC

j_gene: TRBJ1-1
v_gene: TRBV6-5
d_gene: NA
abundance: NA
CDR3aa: CASSDLQGAFF
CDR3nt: TGTGCCAGCAGTGATCTCCAGGGCGCTTTCTTT

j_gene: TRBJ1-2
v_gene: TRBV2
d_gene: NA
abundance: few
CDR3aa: CASSAGVGYGYTF
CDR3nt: TGTGCCAGCAGTGCTGGGGTCGGCTATGGCTACACCTTC

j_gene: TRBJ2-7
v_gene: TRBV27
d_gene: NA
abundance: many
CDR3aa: CASSFQGSYEQYF
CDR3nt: TGTGCCAGCAGTTTCCAAGGGTCCTACGAGCAGTACTTC

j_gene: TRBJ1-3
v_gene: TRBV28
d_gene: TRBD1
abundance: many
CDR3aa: CASSRDRVIGNTIYF
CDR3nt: TGTGCCAGCAGCCGCGACAGGGTTATAGGAAACACCATATATTTT

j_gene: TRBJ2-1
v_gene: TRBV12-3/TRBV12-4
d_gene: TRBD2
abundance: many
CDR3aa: CASSGLAGAYNEQFF
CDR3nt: TGTGCCAGCAGTGGACTAGCAGGGGCCTACAATGAGCAGTTCTTC

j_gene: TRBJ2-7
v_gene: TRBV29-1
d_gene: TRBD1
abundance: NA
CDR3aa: CSVEKGQGGYEQYF
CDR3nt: TGCAGCGTTGAAAAGGGACAGGGAGGCTACGAGCAGTACTTC

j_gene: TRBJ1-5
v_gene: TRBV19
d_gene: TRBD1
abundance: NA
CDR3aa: CASSTPHLDRSQPQHF
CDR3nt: TGTGCCAGTAGTACCCCCCATCTGGACAGGTCTCAGCCCCAGCATTTT

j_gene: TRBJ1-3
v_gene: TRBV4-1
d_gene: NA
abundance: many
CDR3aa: CASSQEDRNTIYF
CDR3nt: TGCGCCAGCAGCCAAGAAGATAGAAACACCATATATTTT

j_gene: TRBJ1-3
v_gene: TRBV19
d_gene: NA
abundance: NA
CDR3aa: CASTSEGSILSGNTIYF
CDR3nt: TGTGCCAGTACCTCAGAGGGTTCGATCCTCTCTGGAAACACCATATATTTT

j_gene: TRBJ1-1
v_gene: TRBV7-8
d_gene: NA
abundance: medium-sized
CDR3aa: CASSLSGNTEAFF
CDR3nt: TGTGCCAGCAGCTTATCCGGGAACACTGAAGCTTTCTTT

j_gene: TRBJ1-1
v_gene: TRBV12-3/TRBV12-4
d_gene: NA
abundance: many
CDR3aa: CASSFQLNTEAFF
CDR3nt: TGTGCCAGCAGTTTTCAATTGAACACTGAAGCTTTCTTT

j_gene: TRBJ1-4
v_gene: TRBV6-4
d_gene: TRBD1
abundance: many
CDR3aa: CASREDRANEKLFF
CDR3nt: TGTGCCAGCAGAGAAGACAGGGCTAATGAAAAACTGTTTTTT

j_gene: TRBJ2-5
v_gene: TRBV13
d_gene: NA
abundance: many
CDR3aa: CASSLETGGAPDTQYF
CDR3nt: TGTGCCAGCTCTCTCGAGACTGGGGGGGCGCCCGACACCCAGTACTTT

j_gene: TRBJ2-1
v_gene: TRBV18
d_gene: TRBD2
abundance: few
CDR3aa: CASSPLAGTSNEQFF
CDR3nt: TGTGCCAGCTCACCCTTAGCGGGAACTTCCAATGAGCAGTTCTTC

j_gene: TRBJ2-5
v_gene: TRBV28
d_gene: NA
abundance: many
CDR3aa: CASRKDTQYF
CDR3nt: TGTGCTAGCAGGAAAGACACCCAGTACTTT

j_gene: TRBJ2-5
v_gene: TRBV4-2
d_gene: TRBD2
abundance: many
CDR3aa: CASSPTSGETQYF
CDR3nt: TGTGCCAGCAGCCCGACTAGCGGAGAGACCCAGTACTTC

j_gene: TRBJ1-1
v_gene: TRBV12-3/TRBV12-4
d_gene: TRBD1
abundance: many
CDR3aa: CASSRDRGHTEVFF
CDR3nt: TGTGCCAGCAGTCGGGACAGGGGGCACACAGAAGTCTTCTTT

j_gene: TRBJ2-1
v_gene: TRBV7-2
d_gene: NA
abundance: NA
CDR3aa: CASSELDEQFF
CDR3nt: TGTGCCAGCAGCGAACTCGATGAGCAGTTCTTC

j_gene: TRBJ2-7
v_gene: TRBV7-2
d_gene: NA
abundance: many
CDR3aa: CASSLEMYGRPLTYEQYF
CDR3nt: TGTGCCAGCAGCTTAGAAATGTATGGCAGGCCGCTGACCTACGAGCAGTACTTC

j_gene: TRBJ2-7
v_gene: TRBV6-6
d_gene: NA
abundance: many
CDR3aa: CASSVLAGGTYEQYF
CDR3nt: TGTGCCAGCAGTGTACTGGCCGGGGGTACCTACGAGCAGTACTTC

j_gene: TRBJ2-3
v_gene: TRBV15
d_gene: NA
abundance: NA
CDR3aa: CATSRVTLSQWVDTQYF
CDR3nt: TGTGCCACCAGCAGAGTTACGCTTTCGCAATGGGTTGATACGCAGTATTTT

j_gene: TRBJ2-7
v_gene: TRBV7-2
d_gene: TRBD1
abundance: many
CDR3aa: CASSPGQVSYEQYF
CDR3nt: TGTGCCAGCAGCCCCGGACAGGTGTCCTACGAGCAGTACTTC

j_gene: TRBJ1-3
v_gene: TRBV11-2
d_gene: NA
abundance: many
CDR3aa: CASRTHKGGNTIYF
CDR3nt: TGTGCCAGCAGGACACACAAGGGGGGAAACACCATATATTTT

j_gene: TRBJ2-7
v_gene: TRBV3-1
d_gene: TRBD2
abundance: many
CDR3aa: CASSQYLRPSGGPFGEQYF
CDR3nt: TGTGCCAGCAGCCAATATCTCAGGCCCTCGGGAGGGCCATTCGGCGAGCAGTACTTC

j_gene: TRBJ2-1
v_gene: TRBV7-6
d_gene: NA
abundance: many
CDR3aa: CASSLAVLDRNEQFF
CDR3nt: TGTGCCAGCAGCTTAGCGGTCCTGGACCGAAATGAGCAGTTCTTC